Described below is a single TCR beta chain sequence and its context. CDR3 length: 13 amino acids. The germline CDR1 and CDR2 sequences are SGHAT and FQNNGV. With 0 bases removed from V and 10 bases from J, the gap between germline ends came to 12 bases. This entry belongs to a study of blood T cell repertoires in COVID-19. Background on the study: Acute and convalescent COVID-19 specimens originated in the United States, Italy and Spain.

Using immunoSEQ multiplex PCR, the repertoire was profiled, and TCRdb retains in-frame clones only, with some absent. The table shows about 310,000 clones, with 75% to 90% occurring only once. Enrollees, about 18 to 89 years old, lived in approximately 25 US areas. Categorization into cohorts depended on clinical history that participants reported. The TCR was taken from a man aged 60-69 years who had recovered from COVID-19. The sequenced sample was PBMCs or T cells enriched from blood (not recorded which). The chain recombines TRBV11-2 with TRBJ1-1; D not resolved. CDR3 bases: TGTGCCAGCAGCTTAGATTCCCGCAGCGGAGCTTTCTTT. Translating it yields CASSLDSRSGAFF.